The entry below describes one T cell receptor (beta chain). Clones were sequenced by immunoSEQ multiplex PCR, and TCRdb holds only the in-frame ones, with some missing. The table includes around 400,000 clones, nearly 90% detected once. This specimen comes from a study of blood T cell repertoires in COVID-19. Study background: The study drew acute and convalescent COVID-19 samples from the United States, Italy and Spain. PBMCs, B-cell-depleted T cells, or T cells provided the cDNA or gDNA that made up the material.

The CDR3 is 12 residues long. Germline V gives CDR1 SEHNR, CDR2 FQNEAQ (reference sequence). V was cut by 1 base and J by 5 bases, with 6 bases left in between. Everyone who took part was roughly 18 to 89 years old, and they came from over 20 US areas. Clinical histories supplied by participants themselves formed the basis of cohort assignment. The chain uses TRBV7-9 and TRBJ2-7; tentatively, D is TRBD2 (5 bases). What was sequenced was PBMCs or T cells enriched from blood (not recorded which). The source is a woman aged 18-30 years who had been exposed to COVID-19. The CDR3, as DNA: TGTGCCAGCAGCTTAGGGGGAGACGAGCAGTACTTC. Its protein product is CASSLGGDEQYF.